This T cell receptor (beta chain) was captured by sequencing in a study of blood T cells in healthy people across ages. Study details: About one barcoded beta molecule per two T cells was captured by template switching. Study-level findings and limits: Naive CD4+ cells and diversity were both higher in long-lived donors than in aged donors. What prevented conclusive comparison of naive and antigen-experienced cells was that PBMCs were unsorted.

It was with a sample-barcoded 5' primer and a J-beta primer mix that a second PCR of roughly 7 to 11 cycles was run. TCRdb re-derived calls from the 5' RACE reads in MiXCR, one entry per CDR3 protein. The table has fewer than 1,000,000 distinct CDR3 sequences, approximately 44% seen once. Comment on this clonotype: Its antigen is unknown.

V was trimmed by 2 bases and J by 11 bases, leaving 9 bases between them. Germline loops: CDR1 MNHEY, CDR2 SVGAGI. The CDR3 has 11 amino acids. The chain recombines TRBV6-5 with TRBJ2-5, with D possibly matching TRBD2 (6 bases). Source material: blood. This sequence originates from a man aged 60 to 75 in good health. The CDR3 nucleotides are TGTGCCAGCAGTTACGGCGGGACGCAGTACTTC. Translating gives CASSYGGTQYF.